This record looks at one T cell receptor beta chain sequence and its context. Its cognate antigen is unknown. The source of the sample is a study of OX40 agonist ivuxolimab in advanced cancers. Study-level information: The treatment was a fully human IgG2 OX40 agonist, ivuxolimab. Study results and caveats: Normalized T-cell clonal expansion was also low in some nonresponders. Still undetermined is the antigen specificity of the expanded peripheral T cells. Clonal expansion from baseline to week 6 occurred in both CD4+ and CD8+ T cells.

Here immunoSEQ multiplex PCR was the method, and the copy in TCRdb shows in-frame clones only, minus some. The data hold roughly 100,000 clones, with less than 90% observed a single time. V was trimmed by 4 bases and J by 3 bases, leaving 13 bases between them. This CDR3 comprises 15 residues. Germline CDR1 is SGHRS and CDR2 is YFSETQ. Sequenced material: CD4+ or CD8+ T cells sorted from blood, taken in a trial of the OX40 agonist ivuxolimab. The chain is built from TRBV5-1 and TRBJ2-2; D not resolved. This clonotype originated in an adult with an advanced solid tumor such as melanoma, head and neck, liver or kidney cancer. CDR3 sequence: CASSLLGPYTGELFF. The CDR3 DNA is TGCGCCAGCAGCCTTCTCGGACCGTACACCGGGGAGCTGTTTTTT.